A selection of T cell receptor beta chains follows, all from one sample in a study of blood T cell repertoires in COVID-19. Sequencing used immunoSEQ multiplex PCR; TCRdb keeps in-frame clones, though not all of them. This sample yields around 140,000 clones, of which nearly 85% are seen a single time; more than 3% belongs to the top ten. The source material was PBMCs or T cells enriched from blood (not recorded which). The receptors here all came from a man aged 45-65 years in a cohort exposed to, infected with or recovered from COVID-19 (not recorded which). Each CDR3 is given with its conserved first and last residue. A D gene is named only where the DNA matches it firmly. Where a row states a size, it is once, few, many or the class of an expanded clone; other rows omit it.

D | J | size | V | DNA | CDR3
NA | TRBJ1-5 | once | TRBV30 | TGTGCCTGGAGTACTACAGGGATTCAGCCCCAGCATTTT | CAWSTTGIQPQHF
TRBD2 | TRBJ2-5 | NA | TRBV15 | TGTGCCACCAGCCCTCCGGGACTAGCGGGTGAGACCCAGTACTTC | CATSPPGLAGETQYF
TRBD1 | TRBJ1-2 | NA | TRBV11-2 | TGTGCCAGCAGCTCAGGACAGGGCCGACTTACCTTC | CASSSGQGRLTF
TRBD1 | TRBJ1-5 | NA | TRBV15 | TGTGCCACCAGCAGAGCGGACAGGGCCCAGCATTTT | CATSRADRAQHF
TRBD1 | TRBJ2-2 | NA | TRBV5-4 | TGTGCCATCGGGACAGTTTACACCGGGGAGCTGTTTTTT | CAIGTVYTGELFF
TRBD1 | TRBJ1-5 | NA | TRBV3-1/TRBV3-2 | TGTGCCAGCAGCCTGGACAGGGCTCCCAATCAGCCCCAGCATTTT | CASSLDRAPNQPQHF
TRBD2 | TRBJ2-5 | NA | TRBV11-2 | TGTGCCAGCAGCGCCCGAGCGGGGGGTAGTACGGAGACCCAGTACTTC | CASSARAGGSTETQYF
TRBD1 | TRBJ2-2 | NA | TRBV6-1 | TGTGCCAGCAGGGCAGGGGGCCCCGGGGAGCTGTTTTTT | CASRAGGPGELFF
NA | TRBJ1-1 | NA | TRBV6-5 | TGTGCCAGCAGTCGCAGGGGCATGGAAGCTTTCTTT | CASSRRGMEAFF
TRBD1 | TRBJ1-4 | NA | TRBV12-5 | TGTGCTAGTGGGGGGGACAGGGATGGTGAATGTGAAAAACTGTTTTTT | CASGGDRDGECEKLFF
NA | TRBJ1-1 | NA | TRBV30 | TGTGCCTGGAGAAGGACTCAGAACACTGAAGCTTTCTTT | CAWRRTQNTEAFF
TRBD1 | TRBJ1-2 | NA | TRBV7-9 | TGTGCCAGCAGCCCCGGGGACAGGGGGCCCACCTTC | CASSPGDRGPTF
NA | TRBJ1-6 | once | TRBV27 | TGTGCCAGCAGTTTTTCGGGAGCAGGGCCGGCCTCACCCCTCCACTTT | CASSFSGAGPASPLHF
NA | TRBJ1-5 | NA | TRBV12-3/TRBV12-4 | TGTGCCAGCAGTTTAGGGCGCAATCAGCCCCAGCATTTT | CASSLGRNQPQHF
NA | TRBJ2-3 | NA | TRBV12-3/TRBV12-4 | TGTGCCAGCAGCCCGGGAGCAGATACGCAGTATTTT | CASSPGADTQYF
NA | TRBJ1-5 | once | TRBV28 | TGTGCCAGCAGTTTTGAGGTTGTTGGGTTACAGCCCCAGCATTTT | CASSFEVVGLQPQHF
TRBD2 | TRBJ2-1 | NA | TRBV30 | TGTGCCTGGAGTGTACTTGGGTTAGCGGGGGGGCCTCGGGAGCAGTTCTTC | CAWSVLGLAGGPREQFF
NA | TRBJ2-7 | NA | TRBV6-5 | TGTGCCAGCAGTTACAGGGGCGACGAGCAGTACTTC | CASSYRGDEQYF
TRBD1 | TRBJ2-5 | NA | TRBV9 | TGTGCCAGCAGCCCCTTTCTTACGGGACAGCAAGAGACCCAGTACTTC | CASSPFLTGQQETQYF
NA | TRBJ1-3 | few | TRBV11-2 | TGTGCCAGCAGCTTAGATGGCCCCCTGACAGTCCCTCTTCGGGGAAACACCATATATTTT | CASSLDGPLTVPLRGNTIYF
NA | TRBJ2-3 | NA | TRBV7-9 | TGTGCCAGCAGCGTAGGGGTGGAGGCAGATACGCAGTATTTT | CASSVGVEADTQYF
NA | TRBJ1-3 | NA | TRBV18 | TGTGCCAGCTCACCCATACAGGGATCTGGAAACACCATATATTTT | CASSPIQGSGNTIYF
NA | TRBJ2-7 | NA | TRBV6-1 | TGTGCCAGCAGTGAAGCGACAGGCTCCTACGAGCAGTACTTC | CASSEATGSYEQYF
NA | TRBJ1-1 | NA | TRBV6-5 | TGTGCCAGCATTGCCTCCTCGGGCACTGAAGCTTTCTTT | CASIASSGTEAFF
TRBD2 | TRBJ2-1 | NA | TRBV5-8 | TGTGCCAGCAGCTTCCCCCTACTAGCGGGAGGTTACCATGAGCAGTTCTTC | CASSFPLLAGGYHEQFF
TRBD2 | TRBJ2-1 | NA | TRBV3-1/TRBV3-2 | TGTGCCAGCAGCCCACCGGGACTAGCTTCGGGCAATGAGCAGTTCTTC | CASSPPGLASGNEQFF
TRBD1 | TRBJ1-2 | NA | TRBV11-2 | TGTGCCAGCAGCTTAGACCATGAGGGGGCCTTGCGTGGCTACACCTTC | CASSLDHEGALRGYTF
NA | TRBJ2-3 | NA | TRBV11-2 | TGTGCCAGCAGCTTAGCTTGGACTAGCACAGATACGCAGTATTTT | CASSLAWTSTDTQYF
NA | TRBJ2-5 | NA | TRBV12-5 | TGTGCTAGTGCTCTGACAGGCCAAGAGACCCAGTACTTC | CASALTGQETQYF
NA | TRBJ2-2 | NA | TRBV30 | TGTGCCTGGAGTGAGGGCAGGGGATTCACCGGGGAGCTGTTTTTT | CAWSEGRGFTGELFF
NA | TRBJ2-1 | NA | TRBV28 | TGTGCCAGCAGTTCCCCGGCCGGAGCCGCTGCCTACAATGAGCAGTTCTTC | CASSSPAGAAAYNEQFF
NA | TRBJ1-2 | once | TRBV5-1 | TGCGCCAGCAGCTTAGGAGGGGTTACCTATGGCTACACCTTC | CASSLGGVTYGYTF
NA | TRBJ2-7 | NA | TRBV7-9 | TGTGCCAGCAGCTCACCTGACAGGAGCTCCTACGAGCAGTACTTC | CASSSPDRSSYEQYF
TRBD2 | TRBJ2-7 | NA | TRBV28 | TGTGCCAGCAGTTTGGGAGGCGGGGGGCGGGACGAGCAGTACTTC | CASSLGGGGRDEQYF
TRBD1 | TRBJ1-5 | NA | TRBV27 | TGTGCCAGCAGAGGGACAGGGCCAAATCAGCCCCAGCATTTT | CASRGTGPNQPQHF
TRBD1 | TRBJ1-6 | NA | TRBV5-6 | TGTGCCAGCAGCGACAGGGTCGGTCGTTCACCCCTCCACTTT | CASSDRVGRSPLHF
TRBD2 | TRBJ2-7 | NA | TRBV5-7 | TGTGCCAGCATTCCGACGGGAGGGAGGCGTTGCGAGCAGTACTTC | CASIPTGGRRCEQYF
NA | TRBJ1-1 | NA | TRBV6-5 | TGTGCCAGCACACGGGGGGGGACTGAAGCTTTCTTT | CASTRGGTEAFF
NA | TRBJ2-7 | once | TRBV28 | TGTGCCAGCAGCCCCCGGGGGACGGGAGAGCAGTACTTC | CASSPRGTGEQYF
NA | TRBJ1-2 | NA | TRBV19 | TGTGCCAGTACGTGGGAGGGAAGATCGGGAGGCTACACCTTC | CASTWEGRSGGYTF
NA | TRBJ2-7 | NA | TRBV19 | TGTGCCAGTAGTATGTCGGTTGCAGGGATACGGAACGAGCAGTACTTC | CASSMSVAGIRNEQYF
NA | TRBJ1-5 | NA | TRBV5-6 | TGTGCCAGCAGCTTGGGGGAGGGGAGTGCGGGCAATCAGCCCCAGCATTTT | CASSLGEGSAGNQPQHF
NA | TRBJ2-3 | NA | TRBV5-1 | TGCGCCAGCAGCTTGGCCGCTCTAGCAGATACGCAGTATTTT | CASSLAALADTQYF